This T cell receptor beta chain was sequenced in a study of cytomegalovirus exposure and HLA in healthy donors. Whole-study results and caveats: According to the study, around 180 TCR beta chains were cytomegalovirus-associated. Rare sequences made up most TCRs, while some public TCRs were found in many donors. It was only CMV serostatus that was available as immune exposure information. The study carried out a later analysis of TCR beta sequences. It associated 16,951 of them with specific HLA alleles at a false discovery rate of 0.05.

13 Jbeta primers and 60 Vbeta primers were used for the PCR. Sequencing was performed with immunoSEQ multiplex PCR; in TCRdb, only in-frame clones are kept and a portion is missing. The data contain some 100,000 clones, roughly 67% of them singletons. Notes on this clone: Its specificity is unknown.

The V and J ends lost 2 bases and 4 bases, in that order; junction bases with no gene match: 6. The CDR3 is 15 amino acids. Germline loops: CDR1 MGHRA, CDR2 YSYEKL. This chain uses TRBV4-1 with TRBJ2-5, with 8 nucleotides matching TRBD2. This receptor was obtained from a man aged 35-49 years in good health and CMV-seronegative. Sequencing used PBMCs. CDR3 amino acids: CASSQTTGGAETQYF. The CDR3 DNA is TGCGCCAGCAGCCAAACCACCGGGGGGGCAGAGACCCAGTACTTC.